This T cell receptor beta chain was recorded in a study of regulatory T cells in long-lasting Graves disease. Study context: Less than 3 months of antithyroid drugs had been taken by newly diagnosed Graves' patients. Study-level results: TRBV28, TRBJ1-2 and TRBJ2-5 emerged as the favored segments in persistent disease.

V gave up 0 bases and J gave up 3 bases, with 2 bases separating them. Germline V gene data show CDR1 as SGHTA and CDR2 as FQGTGA. The CDR3 has 13 amino acids. As for time point: newly diagnosed GD, antithyroid drugs for less than 3 months. Researchers made the TCR library from RNA that was extracted from PBMCs. In its sample, this clonotype was seen many times. What it binds is not known. Relying on iRepertoire HTBI primers and Arm-PCR of CDR3 regions, the team built TCR beta libraries. TCRdb itself ran the multiplex PCR reads through MiXCR, one entry per CDR3 protein. The sample shows about 560,000 distinct CDR3 sequences, approximately 16% of them seen only once. These data also featured in a second study, about T cells in Graves' hyperthyroidism and ophthalmopathy. According to that study: The hyperthyroidism patients had all been newly diagnosed, and their disease duration was under 2 months. Their ages ranged from 18 to 65 years. In the first-round RT-PCR of the TCR CDR3, the HTBI primer set was used.

This chain joins TRBV7-3 and TRBJ2-2, with unresolved D. This specimen was peripheral blood mononuclear cells (PBMCs), taken at new diagnosis, from a patient treated with antithyroid drugs. The TCR was taken from a man between 18 and 35 years old with Graves disease. The DNA for the CDR3 is TGTGCCAGCAGCTTAACGGACACCGGGGAGCTGTTTTTT. Translating it yields CASSLTDTGELFF.